The rows below give T cell receptor beta chains drawn from one sample of a study of T cell repertoires in enteric fever. One entry per CDR3 protein, called by TCRdb with MiXCR from the reads. The repertoire holds around 1,500 distinct CDR3 sequences, with about 35% as singletons. Sequences were obtained from CCR7- CD38- CD4+ T cells from PBMCs. Source of these receptors: a human donor with Salmonella enteric fever, either typhoid or paratyphoid (not recorded which). Both conserved end residues are part of each CDR3. D genes are given only for firm matches. Part of the rows lack a size; the others show once, few, many or a class for expanded clones.

V gene	J gene	clone size	D gene	CDR3 DNA	CDR3 protein
TRBV28	TRBJ2-7	large	-	TGTGCCAGCAGTCCGAATTGGCAGTTGGGCTACGAGCAGTACTTC	CASSPNWQLGYEQYF
TRBV5-1	TRBJ2-5	-	-	TGCGCCAGCAGCTTGGGGGTGGGGCCCCAAGAGACCCAGTACTTC	CASSLGVGPQETQYF
TRBV29-1	TRBJ2-7	few	TRBD1	TGCAGCGTCTCCGGGACAGGGGGCCTGTACGAGCAGTACTTC	CSVSGTGGLYEQYF
TRBV19	TRBJ2-2	large	-	TGTGCCAGTAGGCTCAGGGTACTAGTCGGGGAGCTGTTTTTT	CASRLRVLVGELFF
TRBV5-1	TRBJ2-7	few	-	TGCGCCAGCAGATTGTTCGGGAGCTCCTACGAGCAGTACTTC	CASRLFGSSYEQYF
TRBV18	TRBJ2-4	-	-	TGTGCCAGCTCACCAGGTCTTGGAAAACGAGCCAAAAACATTCAGTACTTC	CASSPGLGKRAKNIQYF
TRBV6-2/TRBV6-3	TRBJ1-2	medium-sized	-	TGTGCCAGCAGTTACTCGTCCAGCTATGGCTACACCTTC	CASSYSSSYGYTF
TRBV18	TRBJ2-1	-	-	TGTGCCAGCTCACCTTCTTTGAATGAGCAGTTCTTC	CASSPSLNEQFF
TRBV19	TRBJ2-2	large	-	TGTGCCAGCGCGGGCCCTAACACCGGGGAGCTGTTTTTT	CASAGPNTGELFF
TRBV18	TRBJ2-5	-	-	TGTGCCAGCTCACCGAAAGAGACCCAGTACTTC	CASSPKETQYF
TRBV18	TRBJ1-6	few	TRBD1	TGTGCCAGCTCACTCACCGGGACAGGGGATAATTCACCCCTCCACTTT	CASSLTGTGDNSPLHF
TRBV7-3	TRBJ2-1	medium-sized	-	TGTGCCAGCAGCTTGGTCCGGGCCACTGAGGGTGTGCAGTTCTTC	CASSLVRATEGVQFF
TRBV11-3	TRBJ2-3	few	TRBD2	TGTGCCAGCAGCTTCGGACTAGCGGGAGTTTCAGATACGCAGTATTTT	CASSFGLAGVSDTQYF
TRBV18	TRBJ2-1	-	-	TGTGCCAGCTCACCACGGAGAGAAAATGAGCAGTTCTTC	CASSPRRENEQFF
TRBV10-2	TRBJ2-7	medium-sized	TRBD2	TGCGCCACCCGGACTAGCGGAACCTACGAGCAGTACTTC	CATRTSGTYEQYF
TRBV5-1	TRBJ2-1	large	TRBD2	TGCGCCAGCAGCTTGACTAGCGCCCCTGGGTATGAGCAGTTCTTC	CASSLTSAPGYEQFF
TRBV10-3	TRBJ2-5	few	-	TGTGCCATCAGTGAATGGGAGACCCAGTACTTC	CAISEWETQYF
TRBV5-1	TRBJ2-1	-	-	TGCGCCAGCAGTTGGCGGGAATCCTACAATGAGCAGTTCTTC	CASSWRESYNEQFF
TRBV5-1	TRBJ2-7	-	TRBD2	TGCGCCAGCACCGACCCGGGAGGGGACTCCTACGAGCAGTACTTC	CASTDPGGDSYEQYF
TRBV7-9	TRBJ1-5	few	-	TGTGCCAGCAGCTCCGGGCACAATCAGCCCCAGCATTTT	CASSSGHNQPQHF
TRBV18	TRBJ1-1	-	TRBD1	TGTGCCAGCTCACCTCAGACAGGGAAGGGTGAAGCTTTCTTT	CASSPQTGKGEAFF
TRBV7-7	TRBJ2-1	medium-sized	TRBD2	TGTGCCAGCAGCTTAGCGGGACTAGCGGACAATGAGCAGTTCTTC	CASSLAGLADNEQFF
TRBV5-1	TRBJ2-3	large	-	TGCGCCAGCAGCTTATACTCTGGCGGGAACTCGGATACGCAGTATTTT	CASSLYSGGNSDTQYF
TRBV10-3	TRBJ2-1	medium-sized	TRBD2	TGTGCCATCAGTGATAGCGGGAGAAGATCCTACAATGAGCAGTTCTTC	CAISDSGRRSYNEQFF
TRBV21-1	TRBJ2-3	-	-	TGTGCCAGCAGCAGGGACAGGGAAAGAGATACGCAGTATTTT	CASSRDRERDTQYF
TRBV7-3	TRBJ2-2	-	-	TGTGCCAGCAGCTTAAGTGGTACCACCGGGGAGCTGTTTTTT	CASSLSGTTGELFF
TRBV7-7	TRBJ2-2	few	-	TGTGCCAGCAGCTTAACCCAGGGAAGCACCGGGGAGCTGTTTTTT	CASSLTQGSTGELFF
TRBV5-1	TRBJ2-5	medium-sized	-	TGCGCCAGCGGCACGGCCCAAGAGACCCAGTACTTC	CASGTAQETQYF
TRBV5-1	TRBJ1-1	medium-sized	-	TGCGCCAGCAGCTTGGGACAGACAGGTGAAGCTTTCTTT	CASSLGQTGEAFF
TRBV27	TRBJ2-7	-	-	TGTGCCAGCAGTTTCTCCCTCGATCCCTACGAGCAGTACTTC	CASSFSLDPYEQYF
TRBV7-3	TRBJ2-1	medium-sized	-	TGTGCCAGCAGCTTAACTGGAGAGGGCGATGAGCAGTTCTTC	CASSLTGEGDEQFF
TRBV14	TRBJ2-3	-	-	TGTGCCAGCGGCCCCTTAGGGGACACAGATACGCAGTATTTT	CASGPLGDTDTQYF
TRBV5-1	TRBJ2-1	medium-sized	TRBD2	TGCGCCAGCAGCTTGGCGCTAGCGGGATCCAATGAGCAGTTCTTC	CASSLALAGSNEQFF
TRBV7-9	TRBJ2-7	-	TRBD2	TGTGCCAGCAGCTTAGATACAGCGGGCCTAGCGGAATACGAGCAGTACTTC	CASSLDTAGLAEYEQYF
TRBV11-1	TRBJ2-1	-	-	TGTGCCAGCAGCCCACCGAGCTCCTACAATGAGCAGTTCTTC	CASSPPSSYNEQFF
TRBV18	TRBJ2-1	-	-	TGTGCCAGCTCACCCTCTCGTGAGCAGTTCTTC	CASSPSREQFF
TRBV6-1	TRBJ2-2	large	-	TGTGCCAGCAGGCTAGCGAACACCGGGGAGCTGTTTTTT	CASRLANTGELFF
TRBV5-1	TRBJ2-5	-	TRBD1	TGCGCCAGCAGCGGAGGACAGGGGAAAGAGACCCAGTACTTC	CASSGGQGKETQYF
TRBV7-8	TRBJ2-5	once	-	TGTGCCAGCAACTTGTACAGGGCTCAGTACCAAGAGACCCAGTACTTC	CASNLYRAQYQETQYF
TRBV10-1	TRBJ1-2	-	-	TGCGCCAGCAGTGATGGAGGAGGCTACACCTTC	CASSDGGGYTF
TRBV29-1	TRBJ2-3	-	TRBD1	TGCAGCGGGGGACAGGGGGAAAGCACAGATACGCAGTATTTT	CSGGQGESTDTQYF
TRBV21-1	TRBJ2-3	large	-	TGTGCCAGCAGCAATCTAGGACTAGCGGAAGGCACAGATACGCAGTATTTT	CASSNLGLAEGTDTQYF
TRBV10-3	TRBJ2-6	-	TRBD1	TGTGCCATCAGTGAGGGAAGCAGGGGGCGTAGTTCCGGGGCCAACGTCCTGACTTTC	CAISEGSRGRSSGANVLTF
TRBV7-9	TRBJ1-1	-	-	TGTGCCAGCAGGGGCAGGGTTTTCTCTGAAGCTTTCTTT	CASRGRVFSEAFF
TRBV5-1	TRBJ1-5	-	-	TGCGCCAGCAGCTTGGGCGACATCGCAGGTCAGCCCCAGCATTTT	CASSLGDIAGQPQHF
TRBV5-1	TRBJ2-7	medium-sized	TRBD1	TGCGCCAGCAGCGACCGGGACAGGGGTCTTTACGAGCAGTACTTC	CASSDRDRGLYEQYF
TRBV5-3	TRBJ1-5	large	-	TGTGCCAGAAGCCGCACCAAATTCAGGATCCTTAGCAATCAGCCCCAGCATTTT	CARSRTKFRILSNQPQHF
TRBV29-1	TRBJ2-2	medium-sized	-	TGCAGCGTTGGGACACCTAACACCGGGGAGCTGTTTTTT	CSVGTPNTGELFF
TRBV5-1	TRBJ2-6	-	-	TGCGCCAGCAGCTCCGCGGGCTCTGGGGCCAACGTCCTGACTTTC	CASSSAGSGANVLTF
TRBV18	TRBJ2-3	few	TRBD1	TGTGCCAGCTCACCTGGGACAGGGGTGGCAGATACGCAGTATTTT	CASSPGTGVADTQYF
TRBV21-1	TRBJ2-7	medium-sized	-	TGTGCCAGCAGCGCCTTTCAGCAGTACTTC	CASSAFQQYF
TRBV29-1	TRBJ2-7	-	-	TGCAGCGTCTCCGGGACATGGGGCCTGTACGAGCAGTACTTC	CSVSGTWGLYEQYF
TRBV14	TRBJ1-1	medium-sized	-	TGTGCCAGCAGCCAAGATTGGGGGGACACTGAAGCTTTCTTT	CASSQDWGDTEAFF
TRBV5-1	TRBJ1-2	-	-	TGCGCCAGCCACCCGGGACACGCTAACTATGGCTACACCTTC	CASHPGHANYGYTF
TRBV5-1	TRBJ1-4	-	TRBD1	TGCGCCAGCAGAGGAGGGACAGCCGTGGAAAAACTGTTTTTT	CASRGGTAVEKLFF
TRBV9	TRBJ2-1	-	TRBD2	TGTGCCAGCAGCGTAGGACTAGCGGGCCCGCCGGAGCAGTTCTTC	CASSVGLAGPPEQFF
TRBV5-1	TRBJ2-3	-	TRBD1	TGCGCCAGCAGCTCGGGACAGGGGGTCCGGGCAGATACGCAGTATTTT	CASSSGQGVRADTQYF
TRBV18	TRBJ2-1	-	TRBD2	TGTGCCAGCTCACCACCGACTAGCGGTTTGAGGATTGGTAGCAATGAGCAGTTCTTC	CASSPPTSGLRIGSNEQFF